Following are 27 T cell receptor beta chains from one sample sequenced in a study of siplizumab effects on memory and regulatory T cells. Some clones are missing from TCRdb's copy, which holds only in-frame ones; the method was immunoSEQ multiplex PCR. The repertoire has approximately 120,000 clones, about 92% of them found once; the top ten carry under 0.75%. Sequenced sample: Tregs sorted from blood. Receptor source: a human donor in good health.

This chain joins TRBV6-6 and TRBJ2-5; 8 nucleotides agree with TRBD2. CDR1 is MNHNY, CDR2 SVGAGI, per germline (reference sequence). This CDR3 has 15 amino acids. Trimming at V came to 3 bases and at J to 3 bases, leaving 6 bases not matched to a gene. DNA for the CDR3: TGTGCCAGCAGTTATGGCGGGGGGTGGGAAGAGACCCAGTACTTC. It specifies CASSYGGGWEETQYF.

The V and J genes are TRBV7-6 and TRBJ2-1, with TRBD2 identical over 7 bases. V was pared by 1 base and J by 6 bases, with 3 bases of the junction left unmatched. CDR3 size: 14 residues. CDR1 is SGHVS, CDR2 FNYEAQ, per germline. CDR3 in DNA: TGTGCCAGCAGCTTAGGTCCTAGCGGCAATGAGCAGTTCTTC. Its protein is CASSLGPSGNEQFF.

This chain joins TRBV30 and TRBJ1-2, with a possible D match to TRBD1 (5 bases). The CDR3 extends over 13 amino acids. V shed 5 bases and J shed 4 bases, with 14 bases lying between them. Germline CDR1 and CDR2: GTSNPN and SVGIG (reference sequence). The CDR3 nucleotides read TGTGCCTGGGGGAAGGGGAGATCCTATGGCTACACCTTC. Amino acids: CAWGKGRSYGYTF.

The chain has TRBV4-2 and TRBJ2-3, with D perhaps matching TRBD1 (5 bases). Per germline, CDR1 LGHNA and CDR2 YNFKEQ. The CDR3 totals 16 residues. V gave up 0 bases and J gave up 2 bases, with 12 bases separating them. CDR3 sequence reads: CASSQDPAGFTDTQYF. The CDR3 bases are TGTGCCAGCAGCCAAGACCCGGCAGGGTTCACAGATACGCAGTATTTT.

J is TRBJ2-4 and V is TRBV19, with a possible D match to TRBD2 (7 bases). This CDR3 has 18 residues. The germline V gene has CDR1 LNHDA and CDR2 SQIVND (reference sequence). The V and J ends lost 2 bases and 3 bases respectively, with 20 bases between them. DNA for the CDR3: TGTGCCAGTAGTATAAGGGGGGTAAGGCTAGCGGACAAAAACATTCAGTACTTC. Protein product: CASSIRGVRLADKNIQYF.

The V and J genes are TRBV10-3 and TRBJ2-7; 12 bases are shared with TRBD2. V was pared by 3 bases and J by 6 bases, with 18 bases of the junction left unmatched. Germline CDR1 ENHRY, CDR2 SYGVKD. CDR3 length equals 19 residues. CDR3 nucleotides: TGTGCCATCAGTGACTTTGGACTAGCGGGACAACCCTTCGTGGGCGAGCAGTACTTC. It codes for CAISDFGLAGQPFVGEQYF.

J is TRBJ2-1 and V is TRBV2; D may be TRBD1 (5 bases). V shed 3 bases and J shed 2 bases, with 5 bases lying between them. Per the germline V gene, CDR1 is SNHLY and CDR2 is FYNNEI. This CDR3 spans 13 amino acids. CDR3 bases: TGTGCCAGCAGTGAGGGGCCCTACAATGAGCAGTTCTTC. As protein: CASSEGPYNEQFF. Supplemented by reference TRBV2 and TRBJ2-1, the full variable domain reads EPEVTQTPSHQVTQMGQEVILRCVPISNHLYFYWYRQILGQKVEFLVSFYNNEISEKSEIFDDQFSVERPDGSNFTLKIRSTKLEDSAMYFCASSEGPYNEQFFGPGTRLTVL.

V is TRBV5-6 and J is TRBJ2-5; D may be TRBD1 (8 bases). This CDR3 is 14 amino acids long. Germline V gene lookup returns CDR1 SGHDT and CDR2 YYEEEE. V was shortened by 4 bases and J by 3 bases, with 13 bases between the two germline ends. CDR3: CASSSGDRKETQYF. CDR3 coding DNA: TGTGCCAGCAGCAGCGGGGACAGGAAAGAGACCCAGTACTTC. The whole variable domain, remainder taken from reference TRBV5-6 and TRBJ2-5, is DAGVTQSPTHLIKTRGQQVTLRCSPKSGHDTVSWYQQALGQGPQFIFQYYEEEERQRGNFPDRFSGHQFPNYSSELNVNALLLGDSALYLCASSSGDRKETQYFGPGTRLLVL.

This chain joins TRBV11-2 and TRBJ2-7; 8 bases match TRBD2. CDR3 length equals 17 residues. With 2 bases clipped from V and 4 bases from J, the junction kept 13 bases outside the gene matches. The V gene's germline CDR1 is SGHAT and CDR2 FQNNGV. This CDR3 reads CASSLRGDSGKRYEQYF. CDR3 in DNA: TGTGCCAGCAGCTTAAGGGGGGATAGCGGGAAAAGGTACGAGCAGTACTTC.

The CDR3: CASRRQGGQGHTEQYF. For the CDR3, the DNA is TGTGCCAGCAGGCGCCAGGGAGGACAGGGCCATACCGAGCAGTACTTC. This chain uses TRBV2 with TRBJ2-7; the match to TRBD1 covers 8 bases. The CDR3 sequence is 16 residues long. Germline lookup yields CDR1 SNHLY and CDR2 FYNNEI. V lost 6 bases, J lost 6 bases, and 16 bases stayed unmatched.

The genes are TRBV25-1 and TRBJ2-1, with 11 bases identical to TRBD2. Germline assignment: CDR1 MGHDK and CDR2 SYGVNS. V lost 8 bases to trimming and J lost 4 bases; unmatched junction nucleotides: 7. CDR3 size: 15 residues. The CDR3 sequence: CASGPGLAAYNEQFF. The CDR3 DNA sequence: TGTGCCAGCGGACCGGGACTAGCGGCTTACAATGAGCAGTTCTTC. The full variable domain, its missing parts supplied by reference TRBV25-1 and TRBJ2-1, is EADIYQTPRYLVIGTGKKITLECSQTMGHDKMYWYQQDPGMELHLIHYSYGVNSTEKGDLSSESTVSRIRTEHFPLTLESARPSHTSQYLCASGPGLAAYNEQFFGPGTRLTVL.

V and J are TRBV7-2 and TRBJ1-4, with a tentative D call TRBD1 (5 bases). The germline V gene has CDR1 SGHTA and CDR2 FQGNSA. The CDR3 is 13 residues long. V was cut by 1 base and J by 15 bases, with 15 bases left in between. For the CDR3, the DNA is TGTGCCAGCAGCTTAGGGAGGGGCGGCTCCATGTTTTTT. This translates into CASSLGRGGSMFF.

The chain carries TRBV5-1 and TRBJ1-1; 9 bases are a match to TRBD1. J was trimmed by 1 base and V by 3 bases; bases with no gene match: 1. Germline loops: CDR1 SGHRS, CDR2 YFSETQ. CDR3 length equals 14 residues. The CDR3 DNA reads TGCGCCAGCAGCTCGGGACAGGGGAACACTGAAGCTTTCTTT. Translation: CASSSGQGNTEAFF.

A single count supports this clone. The chain combines TRBV2 with TRBJ1-5; D uncertain. Trimming stripped 6 bases from V and 8 bases from J, with 17 bases between. The CDR3 spans 14 residues. CDR1 and CDR2 from the germline V gene are SNHLY and FYNNEI. Here the CDR3 reads CASRGDGRMEPQHF. CDR3 sequence (DNA): TGTGCCAGCAGGGGCGACGGGAGGATGGAGCCCCAGCATTTT.

The rearrangement joins TRBV6-5 to TRBJ1-2, with 8 nucleotides matching TRBD1. The CDR3 is 14 residues long. CDR1 is MNHEY and CDR2 is SVGAGI in the germline V gene. The ends lost 6 bases at V and 7 bases at J; junction bases unmatched: 10. As DNA, the CDR3 is TGTGCCAGCAGGGACAGGGCAGGGAGCTCTGGCTACACCTTC. It yields the protein CASRDRAGSSGYTF.

This rearrangement joins TRBV5-1 to TRBJ1-6; D is unclear. The CDR3 consists of 15 residues. V was shortened by 2 bases and J by 4 bases, with 10 bases between the two germline ends. The germline V gene has CDR1 SGHRS and CDR2 YFSETQ. The CDR3 DNA follows: TGCGCCAGCAGCTTTGACTGGGCGTATAATTCACCCCTCCACTTT. Its translation is CASSFDWAYNSPLHF.

The chain has TRBV11-2 and TRBJ2-3; the D is unclear. The CDR3 length is 14 residues. Trimming took off 2 bases at V and 2 bases at J, with 8 bases between the two ends. The germline V gene encodes CDR1 SGHAT and CDR2 FQNNGV. Here the CDR3 DNA reads TGTGCCAGCAGCTTAAACAGACACACAGATACGCAGTATTTT. Translated, it gives CASSLNRHTDTQYF.

V gene TRBV9 combines with J gene TRBJ1-1, with D possibly being TRBD1 (5 bases). The CDR3 consists of 15 residues. The germline gives CDR1 SGDLS, CDR2 YYNGEE. Trimming took off 0 bases at V and 5 bases at J, with 14 bases between the two ends. The DNA for the CDR3 is TGTGCCAGCAGCGTAGTTCCAGGGTCTAATACTGAAGCTTTCTTT. Residues: CASSVVPGSNTEAFF.

DNA of the CDR3: TGTGCCAGCAGCAAACAGGGGGCAATGAACACTGAAGCTTTCTTT. Translating gives CASSKQGAMNTEAFF. J is TRBJ1-1 and V is TRBV21-1; the table's D call, TRBD1, has no DNA check behind it. TRBV21-1 represents a pseudogene. The CDR3 length is 15 residues.

The chain joins TRBV5-4 to TRBJ1-1; D possibly corresponds to TRBD1 (5 bases). The CDR3 is made up of 17 amino acids. Trimming removed 4 bases at V and 1 base at J, with 20 bases between. Germline-derived CDR1 and CDR2 are SGHNT and YYREEE (reference sequence). The CDR3 coding sequence is TGTGCCAGCAGCCGTAGGCCGGGGACGGACAAGAACACTGAAGCTTTCTTT. Residues: CASSRRPGTDKNTEAFF.

V and J are TRBV6-5 and TRBJ2-7; D may be TRBD1 (5 bases). Germline values: CDR1 MNHEY, CDR2 SVGAGI. The CDR3 length is 14 residues. V lost 5 bases to trimming and J lost 3 bases, with 14 bases between them. CDR3 sequence (DNA): TGTGCCAGCAGTCGACAGCCTGGCCGCTACGAGCAGTACTTC. It codes for CASSRQPGRYEQYF.

The chain uses TRBV5-1 and TRBJ2-2; no reliable D call. Per the germline V gene, CDR1 is SGHRS and CDR2 is YFSETQ. V was clipped by 1 base and J by 3 bases, with 10 bases between them. The CDR3 covers 15 residues. DNA for the CDR3: TGCGCCAGCAGCTTGTATGGGAAGGACACCGGGGAGCTGTTTTTT. Translation: CASSLYGKDTGELFF.

The V and J genes are TRBV6-6 and TRBJ1-1; 10 bases line up with TRBD1. The length of the CDR3 is 16 residues. CDR1 is MNHNY and CDR2 is SVGAGI in the germline V gene (reference sequence). Unmatched junction bases numbered 5, after V lost 0 bases and J lost 4 bases. The CDR3, as DNA: TGTGCCAGCAGTTACTCGACAGGGGGCGCGATCACTGAAGCTTTCTTT. Encoded protein: CASSYSTGGAITEAFF.

About this clone itself: Within the sample, other DNA sequences also encode this same CDR3. The chain links TRBV7-3 to TRBJ2-3; D call uncertain. Trimming removed 2 bases at V and 3 bases at J, with 9 bases between. The CDR3 length is 14 residues. Germline V CDR1 and CDR2: SGHTA, FQGTGA. The CDR3 is CASSLGRSTDTQYF. Written as DNA, the CDR3 is TGTGCCAGCAGCTTAGGGCGGAGTACAGATACGCAGTATTTT.

The chain carries TRBV2 and TRBJ2-3; 10 bases align to TRBD2. Germline values: CDR1 SNHLY, CDR2 FYNNEI. The length of the CDR3 is 14 residues. After removal of 8 bases from V and 3 bases from J, the junction contained 5 bases not matched to a gene. This CDR3 reads CASGGLAETDTQYF. In DNA, the CDR3 is TGTGCCAGCGGCGGACTAGCGGAAACAGATACGCAGTATTTT.

This CDR3 reads CASSQLAANTGELFF. CDR3 coding DNA: TGTGCCAGCAGTCAACTAGCGGCGAACACCGGGGAGCTGTTTTTT. The chain has TRBV2 and TRBJ2-2, with TRBD2 matching 8 bases. The CDR3 consists of 15 residues. V lost 5 bases, J lost 0 bases, and 2 bases stayed unmatched. CDR1 is SNHLY and CDR2 is FYNNEI in the germline V gene.

This clone appeared once. This chain joins TRBV11-2 and TRBJ1-2; a possible D gene is TRBD1 (5 bases). This CDR3 comprises 13 residues. CDR1 SGHAT and CDR2 FQNNGV come from the germline V gene. V gave up 2 bases and J gave up 8 bases, with 12 bases separating them. CDR3 sequence reads: CASSLTQVVGYTF. The CDR3 DNA sequence: TGTGCCAGCAGCTTAACACAGGTTGTAGGCTACACCTTC.